This T cell receptor beta chain was sequenced for a study of T cells after posttransplantation cyclophosphamide. Study-wide results and caveats: Recipient CMV seropositivity and CMV reactivation strongly tracked TRB clonality. Skin or GI-infiltrating T cells shared few TRB sequences with blood. Later blood repertoires were often dominated by clones from the donor CD8+ memory compartment.

This CDR3 has 17 amino acids. Germline V gives CDR1 PRHDT, CDR2 FYEKMQ (reference sequence). V was clipped by 1 base and J by 1 base; unmatched bases: 7. Using immunoSEQ multiplex PCR, the repertoire was profiled, and TCRdb retains in-frame clones only, with some absent. The sample counts almost 35,000 clones, none seen once; the ten largest own 6.5% to 8%. On the day of bone marrow donation, the related graft donor provided peripheral blood. This clone appeared many times. The antigen remains unidentified. The sequenced sample was PBMCs. V and J are TRBV13 and TRBJ2-3; 8 nucleotides line up with TRBD2. This clonotype was sampled from a woman between 45 and 60 years old in good health and a related stem cell transplant donor. DNA for the CDR3: TGTGCCAGCAGCTTAGAGTTGAGCGGGAGAGGCACAGATACGCAGTATTTT. Translating it yields CASSLELSGRGTDTQYF.